Listed here are 32 T cell receptor beta chains from one sample, sequenced in a study of blood T cell repertoires in COVID-19 (dated by TCRdb to the early 2020s). Library construction relied on the immunoSEQ multiplex PCR assay. TCRdb retrieved this table from immuneACCESS and kept in-frame rearrangements only. Not all clones are present; in checked studies, unresolved V genes account for under half, and no reason is known for the remainder. The sample has around 150,000 clones on record, around 90% of them singletons. Together, the top ten hold just under 4% of the sample. Sequenced input: peripheral blood. The receptors stem from a woman aged 55-69 years who had recovered from COVID-19.

This clone has only one observation. The rearrangement joins TRBV5-1 to TRBJ2-7; tentative D call: TRBD1 (5 bases). This CDR3 is built from 14 residues. Deletions cut 0 bases from V and 1 base from J, with 8 bases between. Germline lookup yields CDR1 SGHRS and CDR2 YFSETQ. The DNA for the CDR3 is TGCGCCAGCAGCTTGGTCGCAGGGTCCTACGAGCAGTACTTC. It encodes CASSLVAGSYEQYF.

The genes are TRBV13 and TRBJ1-1; 7 nucleotides align to TRBD1. Germline assignment: CDR1 PRHDT and CDR2 FYEKMQ (reference sequence). The length of the CDR3 is 15 residues. The junction had 10 bases not matched to a gene; V was cut back by 5 bases and J by 4 bases. The DNA for the CDR3 is TGTGCCAGCAGCCAACACCTACAGGGGAGCACTGAAGCTTTCTTT. Translated: CASSQHLQGSTEAFF.

The rearrangement joins TRBV2 to TRBJ1-6; TRBD1 matches at 9 bases. The CDR3 loop spans 16 amino acids. V dropped 2 bases and J dropped 7; count of bases not matched to a gene: 6. Germline assignment: CDR1 SNHLY and CDR2 FYNNEI. The CDR3 nucleotides read TGTGCCAGCAGTGAATTGGGGGACAGGGTCAATTCACCCCTCCACTTT. Its translation: CASSELGDRVNSPLHF.

This clone was counted only a few times. V gene TRBV10-2 combines with J gene TRBJ2-1; D is perhaps TRBD2 (6 bases). Germline V CDR1 and CDR2: WSHSY, SAAADI. V shed 3 bases and J shed 4 bases, with 13 bases lying between them. CDR3 size: 15 residues. The DNA of the CDR3 is TGCGCCAGCAGTGAAGGGCGGGGAGATTACAATGAGCAGTTCTTC. Translated, it gives CASSEGRGDYNEQFF.

The V and J genes are TRBV5-6 and TRBJ1-5; D is possibly TRBD1 (5 bases). V dropped 3 bases and J dropped 2 bases, with 12 bases sitting between them. There are 15 residues in the CDR3. Germline V CDR1 and CDR2: SGHDT, YYEEEE. The CDR3 DNA reads TGTGCCAGCAGCTACAGGTGGGCAGGCAATCAGCCCCAGCATTTT. Translating gives CASSYRWAGNQPQHF.

The CDR3: CASSFKRGGLSSTDTQYF. The CDR3, as DNA: TGTGCCAGCAGCTTCAAACGGGGGGGCCTTTCTAGCACAGATACGCAGTATTTT. The J gene is TRBJ2-3, the V gene TRBV11-2, with 8 positions matching TRBD2. The CDR3 is 18 amino acids. V lost 3 bases and J lost 0; bases outside the gene matches: 11. From germline, CDR1 is SGHAT and CDR2 FQNNGV.

V is TRBV19 and J is TRBJ1-2, with 10 bases lining up with TRBD1. This CDR3 region has 14 residues. Germline trimming cut 9 bases from V and 8 bases from J; bases unmatched to any gene: 12. Germline V gene sequence: CDR1 LNHDA, CDR2 SQIVND (reference sequence). The CDR3 region has the DNA TGTGCCAGCGCCTTTGGGGACAGGGGCGGGGGCTACACCTTC. Translation: CASAFGDRGGGYTF.

The chain combines TRBV21-1 with TRBJ2-1; the table gives TRBD1 as D, unverified against the DNA. TRBV21-1 is classified as a pseudogene. The CDR3 is made up of 18 amino acids. The CDR3 coding sequence is TGTGCCAGCAGCCAAAGACCCGAAGGACAGGGGCCGCCCAATGAGCAGTTCTTC. It codes for CASSQRPEGQGPPNEQFF.

The chain has TRBV10-3 and TRBJ2-5; maybe TRBD2 (5 bases). The CDR3 has 14 residues. V was shortened by 6 bases and J by 2 bases, with 13 bases between the two germline ends. Germline lookup yields CDR1 ENHRY and CDR2 SYGVKD. The CDR3 region has the DNA TGTGCCATCAGCCCCGGACGGGAACAAGAGACCCAGTACTTC. As protein: CAISPGREQETQYF.

The rearrangement joins TRBV2 to TRBJ2-2; 7 bases align to TRBD1. J gave up 6 bases and V 8 bases, and 9 bases lay outside the gene matches. The germline V gene encodes CDR1 SNHLY and CDR2 FYNNEI. CDR3 length: 14 residues. CDR3 DNA: TGTGCCAGCGGTAGACAGGGCCTTCCCGGGGAGCTGTTTTTT. Protein product: CASGRQGLPGELFF.

J is TRBJ1-3 and V is TRBV18; 9 positions agree with TRBD1. The junction had 12 bases not matched to a gene; V was cut back by 6 bases and J by 0 bases. CDR3 length: 18 residues. CDR1 KGHSH and CDR2 LQKENI come from the germline V gene. The CDR3 region has the DNA TGTGCCAGCTCCAGGGACAGGGATCCTCCTCCCTCTGGAAACACCATATATTTT. Protein sequence: CASSRDRDPPPSGNTIYF.

This clone came up once. This chain links TRBV9 with TRBJ2-1; 7 nucleotides agree with TRBD1. The V gene end was trimmed by 2 bases and the J gene end by 7 bases; junction bases not matched to a gene: 9. This CDR3 region has 15 residues. The germline V gene has CDR1 SGDLS and CDR2 YYNGEE. The CDR3: CASSVRTGPVNEQFF. Written as DNA, the CDR3 is TGTGCCAGCAGCGTTCGGACAGGTCCCGTTAATGAGCAGTTCTTC.

This chain uses TRBV28 with TRBJ1-1, with D maybe TRBD1 (5 bases). The germline V gene encodes CDR1 MDHEN and CDR2 SYDVKM. The CDR3 loop spans 13 amino acids. V lost 8 bases and J lost 1, with 11 bases in between. In nucleotides, the CDR3 is TGTGCCAGCTATGACAGAGAGAACACTGAAGCTTTCTTT. Translated: CASYDRENTEAFF.

The chain employs TRBV28 and TRBJ2-1, with TRBD2 matching 10 bases. Germline V gives CDR1 MDHEN, CDR2 SYDVKM. The trim removed 5 bases at V and 3 bases at J, leaving 7 bases unmatched. The CDR3 covers 16 residues. The CDR3 spells CASSQAGGLLYNEQFF. The CDR3 nucleotides are TGTGCCAGCAGTCAAGCGGGGGGGCTTCTCTACAATGAGCAGTTCTTC.

The chain employs TRBV5-1 and TRBJ2-7; D might be TRBD1 (6 bases). Between the trimmed V and J ends, which lost 0 bases and 2 bases, there was a span of 12 bases. The length of the CDR3 is 15 residues. CDR1 and CDR2 (germline): SGHRS, YFSETQ. The CDR3 protein is CASSLEAGAPYEQYF. CDR3 DNA: TGCGCCAGCAGCTTGGAGGCAGGGGCCCCCTACGAGCAGTACTTC.

The sample holds a few counts of this clone. The J gene is TRBJ2-3, the V gene TRBV2, with D tentatively TRBD1 (6 bases). Germline values: CDR1 SNHLY, CDR2 FYNNEI. The CDR3 consists of 14 residues. Trimming cost V 5 bases and J 6 bases, with 15 bases left between them. The CDR3 loop reads CASSRGQPTDTQYF. Written as DNA, the CDR3 is TGTGCCAGCAGTCGAGGACAGCCGACGGATACGCAGTATTTT.

This CDR3 reads CASSQTSGGAYEQYF. DNA for the CDR3: TGTGCCAGCAGCCAAACTAGCGGGGGGGCCTACGAGCAGTACTTC. J is TRBJ2-7 and V is TRBV4-2; 13 nucleotides agree with TRBD2. This CDR3 is 15 amino acids long. J lost 2 bases, V lost 2 bases, and 0 bases had no gene match. CDR1 and CDR2 from the germline V gene are LGHNA and YNFKEQ.

Only one count was recorded for this clone. The chain has TRBV27 and TRBJ2-1; possible D gene TRBD1, 6 bases. Germline assignment: CDR1 MNHEY and CDR2 SMNVEV (reference sequence). The germline V and J ends were trimmed by 6 bases and 8 bases, with 14 bases remaining between them. This CDR3 contains 13 residues. The CDR3 here is CASSYQGRDEQFF. CDR3 sequence (DNA): TGTGCCAGCAGCTATCAGGGGCGGGATGAGCAGTTCTTC.

V usage is TRBV3-1 (or the pseudogene TRBV3-2) and J usage is TRBJ2-5, with 10 nucleotides matching TRBD1. From germline, CDR1 is LGHDT and CDR2 YNNKEL (reference sequence). J lost 4 bases, V lost 2 bases, and 4 bases had no gene match. The CDR3 length is 15 residues. This CDR3 is CASSQKTGGRETQYF. In nucleotides, the CDR3 is TGTGCCAGCAGCCAAAAGACAGGGGGCAGAGAGACCCAGTACTTC.

The V and J genes are TRBV29-1 and TRBJ1-4; 7 bases match TRBD1. Germline assignment: CDR1 SQVTM and CDR2 ANQGSEA. After removal of 4 bases from V and 7 bases from J, the junction contained 3 bases not matched to a gene. CDR3 size: 12 residues. DNA for the CDR3: TGCAGCGTTGCAGGGGGAGGTGAAAAACTGTTTTTT. Its protein product is CSVAGGGEKLFF.

This clone was observed a single time. The CDR3 loop is CASSLEHRGGHYGYTF. The CDR3 nucleotides are TGTGCCAGCAGCTTAGAGCATAGGGGCGGCCACTATGGCTACACCTTC. V usage is TRBV7-2 and J usage is TRBJ1-2, with TRBD1 as a possible D gene (5 bases). The CDR3 consists of 16 residues. From germline, CDR1 is SGHTA and CDR2 FQGNSA. V lost 1 base, J lost 3 bases, and 15 bases lay in between.

This chain joins TRBV5-1 and TRBJ1-6; TRBD1 matches at 8 bases. Germline V lookup: CDR1 SGHRS, CDR2 YFSETQ. With V trimmed by 4 bases and J by 9 bases, 6 bases remained unmatched. This CDR3 comprises 14 residues. DNA for the CDR3: TGCGCCAGCAGCCCGGGACAGGTTTTTTCACCCCTCCACTTT. This translates into CASSPGQVFSPLHF.

For the CDR3, the DNA is TGCGCCAGCAGCTCTACAGTCGGAGAGACCCAGTACTTC. Encoded protein: CASSSTVGETQYF. The V call is TRBV5-1, the J call TRBJ2-5; D gene ambiguous. V was pared by 3 bases and J by 4 bases, with 10 bases between. CDR1 SGHRS and CDR2 YFSETQ come from the germline V gene. The CDR3 is 13 amino acids.

The gene calls are TRBV11-2 and TRBJ1-1; D might be TRBD1 (6 bases). Looked up from germline, CDR1 is SGHAT and CDR2 is FQNNGV. Trimming left V 3 bases short and J 1 base short, with 9 bases between. The CDR3 is made up of 14 amino acids. The CDR3 protein is CASSLGTPNTEAFF. For the CDR3, the DNA is TGTGCCAGCAGCTTGGGGACACCGAACACTGAAGCTTTCTTT.

This clone is a singleton in its sample. The rearrangement uses TRBV5-1 and TRBJ2-7, with D perhaps TRBD2 (6 bases). V lost 0 bases, J lost 0 bases, and 13 bases lay in between. CDR1 and CDR2 (germline): SGHRS, YFSETQ. The CDR3 is 16 residues long. The chain's CDR3 is CASSLDAGLSSYEQYF. The CDR3 bases are TGCGCCAGCAGCTTGGACGCGGGACTTAGCTCCTACGAGCAGTACTTC.

The genes are TRBV5-4 and TRBJ1-1; TRBD1 matches 9 bases. CDR3 length: 14 residues. CDR1 and CDR2 (germline): SGHNT, YYREEE (reference sequence). Trimming removed 5 bases from V and 1 base from J; junction bases left unmatched: 3. The CDR3 DNA follows: TGTGCCAGCAGGCCGGGACAGGGGAACACTGAAGCTTTCTTT. Translating gives CASRPGQGNTEAFF.

This clone turned up a few times. V usage is TRBV6-5 and J usage is TRBJ1-1; 7 nucleotides line up with TRBD1. Unmatched junction bases numbered 8, after V lost 7 bases and J lost 0 bases. Per germline, CDR1 MNHEY and CDR2 SVGAGI. The CDR3 is made up of 15 amino acids. The CDR3 loop is CASIRDSVMNTEAFF. The CDR3 DNA reads TGTGCCAGCATCCGGGACAGCGTTATGAACACTGAAGCTTTCTTT.

This clone was picked up one time. The rearrangement links TRBV30 to TRBJ1-4; the D is unclear. This CDR3 comprises 17 residues. In germline, CDR1 is GTSNPN, CDR2 SVGIG (reference sequence). V lost 2 bases and J lost 2, with 18 bases in between. CDR3 sequence (DNA): TGTGCCTGGAGTCGACCGGAGCCTCTGGGTACTAATGAAAAACTGTTTTTT. It codes for CAWSRPEPLGTNEKLFF. Filled out from reference TRBV30 and TRBJ1-4, the complete variable domain reads SQTIHQWPATLVQPVGSPLSLECTVEGTSNPNLYWYRQAAGRGLQLLFYSVGIGQISSEVPQNLSASRPQDRQFILSSKKLLLSDSGFYLCAWSRPEPLGTNEKLFFGSGTQLSVL.

V gene TRBV4-2 combines with J gene TRBJ1-2; the match to TRBD1 covers 8 bases. V dropped 0 bases and J dropped 5; count of bases not matched to a gene: 8. Per the germline V gene, CDR1 is LGHNA and CDR2 is YNFKEQ. This CDR3 contains 16 residues. This CDR3 is CASSQERSGQGYGYTF. The CDR3 DNA reads as TGTGCCAGCAGCCAAGAGAGGAGTGGACAGGGTTATGGCTACACCTTC.

The CDR3 DNA follows: TGCGCCAGCAGCTTGGGGGGACAGGGGGAACGTCAGCCCCAGCATTTT. It encodes CASSLGGQGERQPQHF. This chain uses TRBV5-1 with TRBJ1-5; 11 bases map to TRBD1. The CDR3 extends over 16 amino acids. In germline, CDR1 is SGHRS, CDR2 YFSETQ. With V trimmed by 0 bases and J by 6 bases, 5 bases remained unmatched.

This rearrangement joins TRBV19 to TRBJ1-3; 7 positions agree with TRBD1. V shed 6 bases and J 0 bases; nucleotides not matched to a gene: 8. The germline gives CDR1 LNHDA, CDR2 SQIVND (reference sequence). The CDR3 is 16 amino acids. The CDR3 region has the DNA TGTGCCAGTAGCCTCGACAGGGCCTACTCTGGAAACACCATATATTTT. This gives the protein CASSLDRAYSGNTIYF.

This chain connects TRBV28 to TRBJ2-7, with 10 positions matching TRBD1. This CDR3 spans 15 amino acids. Per germline, CDR1 MDHEN and CDR2 SYDVKM. V was clipped by 7 bases and J by 3 bases; unmatched bases: 9. CDR3 loop: CASNSGGQGNYEQYF. The CDR3 DNA follows: TGTGCCAGCAACTCCGGGGGACAGGGGAACTACGAGCAGTACTTC.